Following are 8 T cell receptor beta chains from one sample sequenced in a study of T-cell reconstitution after alpha-beta-depleted transplantation in children. During its preparation, the TCRbeta library received unique molecular identifiers. MiXCR was run by TCRdb on the PCR reads, yielding one entry per CDR3 protein. This sample carries 200,000 to 250,000 distinct CDR3 sequences, approximately 10% of them seen once, and the ten largest clones take 28%. The sample here was PBMCs, taken before TCRalphabeta/CD19-depleted stem cell transplant. The receptor set was obtained from a child under two years old with acute myeloid leukemia, due to receive a stem cell transplant.

This clonotype came up many times. The genes are TRBV20-1 and TRBJ1-1; D gene ambiguous. Looked up from germline, CDR1 is DFQATT and CDR2 is SNEGSKA (reference sequence). V lost 6 bases and J 3 bases, leaving 23 bases between the germline ends. The CDR3 covers 16 residues. This CDR3 is CSAPTGLIAQYTEAFF. The CDR3 nucleotides are TGCAGTGCGCCCACGGGGTTGATAGCTCAATACACTGAAGCTTTCTTT.

This clonotype has ten or more counts. This sequence joins TRBV11-3 and TRBJ1-2; 10 nucleotides line up with TRBD1. This CDR3 spans 15 amino acids. Losses at the gene ends were 5 bases for V and 4 bases for J; bases not matched to a gene: 7. The V gene's germline CDR1 is SGHNT and CDR2 YENEEA. CDR3 loop: CASSVRDRGGYGYTF. The CDR3 bases are TGTGCCAGCAGCGTCCGGGACAGGGGAGGCTATGGCTACACCTTC.

This clonotype has a count of ten or more. The chain has TRBV5-1 and TRBJ2-5; 10 bases are a match to TRBD2. The V and J ends lost 0 bases and 3 bases, in that order; junction bases with no gene match: 2. The CDR3 is made up of 15 amino acids. CDR1 and CDR2 (germline): SGHRS, YFSETQ. This chain's CDR3 is CASSLGTSGEETQYF. CDR3 coding DNA: TGCGCCAGCAGCTTGGGGACTAGCGGAGAAGAGACCCAGTACTTC.

This clonotype has a count of ten or more. The J gene is TRBJ1-1, the V gene TRBV19; D gene ambiguous. Trimming left V 6 bases short and J 2 bases short, with 16 bases between. Germline CDR1 and CDR2: LNHDA and SQIVND (reference sequence). There are 15 residues in the CDR3. The CDR3 here is CASSKVGLGNTEAFF. The CDR3 nucleotides read TGTGCCAGTAGCAAGGTAGGGTTGGGAAACACTGAAGCTTTCTTT.

As to this clonotype: This may come from a read error, since a much larger clone is one base off. The chain is built from TRBV7-6 and TRBJ2-5, with D unresolved. Germline V gives CDR1 SGHVS, CDR2 FNYEAQ. V was cut by 1 base and J by 5 bases, with 8 bases left in between. This CDR3 is 13 amino acids long. The CDR3 reads CASSLGATETQYF. In DNA, the CDR3 is TGTGCCAGCAGCTTAGGGGCGACGGAGACCCAGTACTTC.

This clonotype was counted only a few times. The chain is built from TRBV6-1 and TRBJ2-3; unclear D gene. CDR1 is MNHNS and CDR2 is SASEGT in the germline V gene. The germline V and J ends were trimmed by 6 bases and 6 bases, with 10 bases remaining between them. The CDR3 is made up of 12 amino acids. CDR3 sequence reads: CASSINTDTQYF. CDR3 bases: TGTGCCAGCAGCATAAATACGGATACGCAGTATTTT.

This clonotype was seen repeatedly, ten times or more. The CDR3 loop is CASSSSRGQQETQYF. The CDR3 region has the DNA TGTGCCAGCAGTTCCTCTAGGGGACAGCAAGAGACCCAGTACTTC. This chain uses TRBV12-3 or TRBV12-4 with TRBJ2-5, with 7 bases identical to TRBD1. The V and J ends lost 4 bases and 2 bases, in that order; junction bases with no gene match: 7. The CDR3 is made up of 15 amino acids.

The chain links TRBV11-1 to TRBJ2-1, with TRBD2 matching over 7 bases. The CDR3 has 18 amino acids. With 4 bases clipped from V and 2 bases from J, the junction kept 14 bases outside the gene matches. Per germline, CDR1 SGHAT and CDR2 FQDESV (reference sequence). CDR3 residues: CASSSLPRGGSPYNEQFF. CDR3 bases: TGTGCCAGCAGCTCTCTCCCTCGGGGCGGGAGCCCCTACAATGAGCAGTTCTTC.